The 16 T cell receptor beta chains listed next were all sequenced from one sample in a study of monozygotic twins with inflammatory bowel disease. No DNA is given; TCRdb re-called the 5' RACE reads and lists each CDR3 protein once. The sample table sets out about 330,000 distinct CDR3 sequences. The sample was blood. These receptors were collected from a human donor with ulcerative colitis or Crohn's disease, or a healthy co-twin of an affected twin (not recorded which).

The CDR3 region is CSAARDRVNGYTF. V is TRBV20-1 and J is TRBJ1-2; TCRdb gives TRBD1 as the D gene, but with no DNA this cannot be confirmed. The CDR3 extends over 13 amino acids. Per the germline V gene, CDR1 is DFQATT and CDR2 is SNEGSKA (reference sequence).

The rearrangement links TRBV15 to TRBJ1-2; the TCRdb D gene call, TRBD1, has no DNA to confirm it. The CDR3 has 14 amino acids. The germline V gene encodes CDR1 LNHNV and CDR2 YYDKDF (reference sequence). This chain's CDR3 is CATSMKGTGYGYTF.

The CDR3 loop is CAWRGLADSLSEDEQYF. V and J are TRBV30 and TRBJ2-7; the TRBD1 assignment by TCRdb is unverifiable without DNA. CDR1 GTSNPN and CDR2 SVGIG come from the germline V gene (reference sequence). The CDR3 spans 17 residues.

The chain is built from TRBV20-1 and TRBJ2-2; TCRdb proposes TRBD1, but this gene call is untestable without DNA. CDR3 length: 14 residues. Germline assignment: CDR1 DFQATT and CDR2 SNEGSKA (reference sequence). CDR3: CSARVDGGTGELFF.

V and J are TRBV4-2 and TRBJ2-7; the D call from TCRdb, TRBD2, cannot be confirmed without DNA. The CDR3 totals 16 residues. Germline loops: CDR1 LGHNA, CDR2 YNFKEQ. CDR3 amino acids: CASSHRVDGWAYEQYF.

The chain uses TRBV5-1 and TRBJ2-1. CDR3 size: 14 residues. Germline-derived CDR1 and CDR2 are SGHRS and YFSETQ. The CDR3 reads CASSPDRSDNEQFF. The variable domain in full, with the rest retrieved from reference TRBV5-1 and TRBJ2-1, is KAGVTQTPRYLIKTRGQQVTLSCSPISGHRSVSWYQQTPGQGLQFLFEYFSETQRNKGNFPGRFSGRQFSNSRSEMNVSTLELGDSALYLCASSPDRSDNEQFFGPGTRLTVL.

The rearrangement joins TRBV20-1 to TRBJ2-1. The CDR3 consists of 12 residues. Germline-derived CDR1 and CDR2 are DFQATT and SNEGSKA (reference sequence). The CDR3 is CSASMAVNEQFF.

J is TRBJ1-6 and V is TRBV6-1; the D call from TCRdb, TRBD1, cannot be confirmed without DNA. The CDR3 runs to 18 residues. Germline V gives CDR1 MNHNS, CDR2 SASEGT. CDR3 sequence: CASNKYLQGAKEFSPLHF.

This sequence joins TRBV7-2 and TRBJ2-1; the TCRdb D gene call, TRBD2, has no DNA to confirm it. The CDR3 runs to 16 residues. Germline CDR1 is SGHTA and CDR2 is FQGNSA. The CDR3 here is CASSLAGSIGLGEQFF.

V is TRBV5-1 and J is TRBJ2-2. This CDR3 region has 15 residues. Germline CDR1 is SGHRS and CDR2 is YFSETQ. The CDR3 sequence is CASRPGQLDTGELFF.

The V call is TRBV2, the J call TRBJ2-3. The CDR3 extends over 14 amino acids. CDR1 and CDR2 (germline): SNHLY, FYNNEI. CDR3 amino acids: CASSEGLSTDTQYF.

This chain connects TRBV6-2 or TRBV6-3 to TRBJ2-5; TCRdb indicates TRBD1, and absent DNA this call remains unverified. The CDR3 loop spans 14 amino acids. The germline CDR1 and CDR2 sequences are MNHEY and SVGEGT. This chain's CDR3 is CASSYESAGATQYF.

CDR3 sequence: CASSLYPGRGGEQYF. The V and J genes are TRBV28 and TRBJ2-7; TCRdb's D call of TRBD2 is untestable without DNA. Germline CDR1 and CDR2: MDHEN and SYDVKM. The CDR3 runs 15 residues.

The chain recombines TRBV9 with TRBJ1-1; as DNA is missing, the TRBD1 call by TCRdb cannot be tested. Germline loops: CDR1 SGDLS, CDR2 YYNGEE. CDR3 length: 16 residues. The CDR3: CASSLARTGENTEAFF. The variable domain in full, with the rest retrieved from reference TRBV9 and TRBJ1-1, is DSGVTQTPKHLITATGQRVTLRCSPRSGDLSVYWYQQSLDQGLQFLIQYYNGEERAKGNILERFSAQQFPDLHSELNLSSLELGDSALYFCASSLARTGENTEAFFGQGTRLTVV.

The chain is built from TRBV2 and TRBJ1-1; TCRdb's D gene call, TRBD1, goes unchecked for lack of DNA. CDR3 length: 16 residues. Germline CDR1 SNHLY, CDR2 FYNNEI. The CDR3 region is CASSYGPGVENTEAFF.

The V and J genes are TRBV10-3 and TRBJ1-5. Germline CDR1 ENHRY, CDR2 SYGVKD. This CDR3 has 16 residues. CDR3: CAISAGLMDSNQPQHF.